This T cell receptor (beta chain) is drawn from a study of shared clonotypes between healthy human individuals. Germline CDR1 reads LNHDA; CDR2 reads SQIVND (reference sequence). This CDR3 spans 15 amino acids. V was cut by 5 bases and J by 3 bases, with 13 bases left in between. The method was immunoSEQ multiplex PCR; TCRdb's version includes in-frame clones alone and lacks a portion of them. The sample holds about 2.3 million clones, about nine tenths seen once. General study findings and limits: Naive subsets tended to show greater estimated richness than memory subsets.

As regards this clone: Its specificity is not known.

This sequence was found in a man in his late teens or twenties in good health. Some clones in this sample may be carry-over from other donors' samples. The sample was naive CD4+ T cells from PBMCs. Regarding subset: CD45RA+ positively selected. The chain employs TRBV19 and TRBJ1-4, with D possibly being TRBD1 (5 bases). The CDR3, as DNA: TGTGCCAGTAGTCCCAGTGGGGCCCCTAATGAAAAACTGTTTTTT. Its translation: CASSPSGAPNEKLFF.